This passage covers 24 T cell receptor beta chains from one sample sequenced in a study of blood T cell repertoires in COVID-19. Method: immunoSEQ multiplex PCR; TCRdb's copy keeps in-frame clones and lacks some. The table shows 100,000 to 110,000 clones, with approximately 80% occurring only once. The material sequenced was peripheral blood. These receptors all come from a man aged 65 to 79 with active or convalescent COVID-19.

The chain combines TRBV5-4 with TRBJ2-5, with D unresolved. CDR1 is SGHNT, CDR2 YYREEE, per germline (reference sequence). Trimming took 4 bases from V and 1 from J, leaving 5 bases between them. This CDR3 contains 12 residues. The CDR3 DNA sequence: TGTGCCAGCAGCAACTCCCAAGAGACCCAGTACTTC. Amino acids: CASSNSQETQYF.

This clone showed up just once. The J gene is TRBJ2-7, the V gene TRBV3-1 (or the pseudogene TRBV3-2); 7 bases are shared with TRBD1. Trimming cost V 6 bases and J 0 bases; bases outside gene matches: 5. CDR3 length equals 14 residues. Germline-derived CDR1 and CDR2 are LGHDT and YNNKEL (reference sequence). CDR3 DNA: TGTGCCAGCAGTCCCCAGGGGGTCTCCTACGAGCAGTACTTC. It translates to CASSPQGVSYEQYF.

Here the CDR3 reads CASSTTEAYEQYF. CDR3 sequence (DNA): TGTGCCAGCAGCACGACAGAAGCCTACGAGCAGTACTTC. The chain is built from TRBV6-5 and TRBJ2-7; possible D gene TRBD1, 5 bases. The CDR3 runs 13 residues. Germline CDR1 is MNHEY and CDR2 is SVGAGI. V lost 6 bases, J lost 2 bases, and 11 bases lay in between.

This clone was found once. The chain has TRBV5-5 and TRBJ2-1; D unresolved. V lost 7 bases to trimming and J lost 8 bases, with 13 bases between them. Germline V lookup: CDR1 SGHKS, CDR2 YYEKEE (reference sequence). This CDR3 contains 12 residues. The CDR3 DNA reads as TGTGCCAGCTCCCCCACCCGGGATGAGCAGTTCTTC. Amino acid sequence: CASSPTRDEQFF.

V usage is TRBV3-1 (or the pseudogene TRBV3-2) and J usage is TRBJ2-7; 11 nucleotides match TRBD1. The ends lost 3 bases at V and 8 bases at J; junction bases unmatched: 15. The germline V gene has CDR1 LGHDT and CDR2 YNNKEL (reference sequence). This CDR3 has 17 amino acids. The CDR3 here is CASSQVGQGAEWAKQYF. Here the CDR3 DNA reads TGTGCCAGCAGCCAGGTCGGACAGGGGGCGGAGTGGGCAAAGCAGTACTTC.

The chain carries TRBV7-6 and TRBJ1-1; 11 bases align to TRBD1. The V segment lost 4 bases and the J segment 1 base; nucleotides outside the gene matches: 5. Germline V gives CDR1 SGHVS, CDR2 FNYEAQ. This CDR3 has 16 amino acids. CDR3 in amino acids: CASSSFGQGANTEAFF. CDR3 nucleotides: TGTGCCAGCAGCTCCTTCGGACAGGGGGCGAACACTGAAGCTTTCTTT.

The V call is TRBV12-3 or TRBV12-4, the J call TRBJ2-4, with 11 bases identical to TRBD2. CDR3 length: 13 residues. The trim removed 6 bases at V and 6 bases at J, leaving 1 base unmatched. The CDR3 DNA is TGTGCCAGCAGCGGGACTAGCGGAAACATTCAGTACTTC. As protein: CASSGTSGNIQYF.

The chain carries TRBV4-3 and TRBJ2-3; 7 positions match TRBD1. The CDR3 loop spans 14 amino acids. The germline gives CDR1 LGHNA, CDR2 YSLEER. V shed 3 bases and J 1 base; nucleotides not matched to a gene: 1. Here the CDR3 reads CASSHGQGTDTQYF. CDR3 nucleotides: TGCGCCAGCAGCCACGGACAGGGCACAGATACGCAGTATTTT.

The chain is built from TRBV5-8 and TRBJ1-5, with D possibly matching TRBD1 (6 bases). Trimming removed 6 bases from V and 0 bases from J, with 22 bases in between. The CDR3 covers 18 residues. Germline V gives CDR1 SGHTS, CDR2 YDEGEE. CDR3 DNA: TGTGCCAGCAATGCAGGGCCCGAAGGGGGTTATAGCAATCAGCCCCAGCATTTT. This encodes CASNAGPEGGYSNQPQHF.

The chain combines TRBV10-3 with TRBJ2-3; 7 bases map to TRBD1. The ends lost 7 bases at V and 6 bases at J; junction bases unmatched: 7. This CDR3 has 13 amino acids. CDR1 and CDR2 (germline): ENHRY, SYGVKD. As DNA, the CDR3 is TGTGCCATCACCCAGGGGGAGCCGGATACGCAGTATTTT. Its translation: CAITQGEPDTQYF.

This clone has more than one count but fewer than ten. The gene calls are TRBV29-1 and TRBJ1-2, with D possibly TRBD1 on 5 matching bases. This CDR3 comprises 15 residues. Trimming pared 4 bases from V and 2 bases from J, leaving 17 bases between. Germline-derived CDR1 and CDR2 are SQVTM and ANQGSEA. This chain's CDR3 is CSVGTGYSPNYGYTF. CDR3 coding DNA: TGCAGCGTTGGCACAGGTTACTCCCCAAACTATGGCTACACCTTC. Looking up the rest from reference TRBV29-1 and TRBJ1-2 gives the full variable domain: SAVISQKPSRDICQRGTSLTIQCQVDSQVTMMFWYRQQPGQSLTLIATANQGSEATYESGFVIDKFPISRPNLTFSTLTVSNMSPEDSSIYLCSVGTGYSPNYGYTFGSGTRLTVV.

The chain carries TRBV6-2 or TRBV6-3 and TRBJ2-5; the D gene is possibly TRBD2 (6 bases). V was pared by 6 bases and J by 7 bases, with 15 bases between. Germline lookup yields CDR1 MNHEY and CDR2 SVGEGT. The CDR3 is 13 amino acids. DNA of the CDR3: TGTGCCAGCAGCCGCGGGTTAGCGGCGACCCAGTACTTC. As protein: CASSRGLAATQYF.

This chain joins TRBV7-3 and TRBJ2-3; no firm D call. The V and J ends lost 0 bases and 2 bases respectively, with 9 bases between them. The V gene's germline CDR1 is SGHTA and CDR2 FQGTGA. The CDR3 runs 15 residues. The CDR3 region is CASSLTGFYTDTQYF. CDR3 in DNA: TGTGCCAGCAGCTTAACGGGCTTCTACACAGATACGCAGTATTTT.

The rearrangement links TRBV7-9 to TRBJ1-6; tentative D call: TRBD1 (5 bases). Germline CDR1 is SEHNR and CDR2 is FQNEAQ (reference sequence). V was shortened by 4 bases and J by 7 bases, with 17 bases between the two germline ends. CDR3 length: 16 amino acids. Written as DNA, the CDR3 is TGTGCCAGCAGCTCTGGTGGGGCTCCCGGGAATTCACCCCTCCACTTT. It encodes CASSSGGAPGNSPLHF.

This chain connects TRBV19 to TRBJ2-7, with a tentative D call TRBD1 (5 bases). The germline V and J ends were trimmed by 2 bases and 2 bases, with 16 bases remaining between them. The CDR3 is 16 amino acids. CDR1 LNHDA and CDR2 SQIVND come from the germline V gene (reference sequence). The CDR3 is CASSIQAGPPTYEQYF. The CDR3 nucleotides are TGTGCCAGTAGTATACAGGCAGGGCCCCCAACCTACGAGCAGTACTTC.

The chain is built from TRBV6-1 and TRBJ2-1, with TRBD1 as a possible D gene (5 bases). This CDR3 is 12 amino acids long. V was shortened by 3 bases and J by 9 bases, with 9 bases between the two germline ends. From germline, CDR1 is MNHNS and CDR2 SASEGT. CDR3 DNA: TGTGCCAGCAGTGATTTGGGGCTTGAGCAGTTCTTC. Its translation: CASSDLGLEQFF.

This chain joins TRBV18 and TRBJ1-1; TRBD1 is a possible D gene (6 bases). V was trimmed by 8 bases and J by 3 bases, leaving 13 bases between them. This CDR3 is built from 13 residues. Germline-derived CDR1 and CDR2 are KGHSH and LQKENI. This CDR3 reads CASNRGLDTEAFF. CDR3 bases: TGTGCCAGCAATAGGGGGTTAGACACTGAAGCTTTCTTT.

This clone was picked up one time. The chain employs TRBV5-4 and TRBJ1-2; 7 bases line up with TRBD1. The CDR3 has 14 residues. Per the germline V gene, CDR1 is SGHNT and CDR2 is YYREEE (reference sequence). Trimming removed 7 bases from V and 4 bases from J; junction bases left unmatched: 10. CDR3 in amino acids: CASYRDSLLYGYTF. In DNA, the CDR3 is TGTGCCAGCTACCGGGACAGCCTTCTCTATGGCTACACCTTC. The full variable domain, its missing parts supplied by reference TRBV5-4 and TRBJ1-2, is ETGVTQSPTHLIKTRGQQVTLRCSSQSGHNTVSWYQQALGQGPQFIFQYYREEENGRGNFPPRFSGLQFPNYSSELNVNALELDDSALYLCASYRDSLLYGYTFGSGTRLTVV.

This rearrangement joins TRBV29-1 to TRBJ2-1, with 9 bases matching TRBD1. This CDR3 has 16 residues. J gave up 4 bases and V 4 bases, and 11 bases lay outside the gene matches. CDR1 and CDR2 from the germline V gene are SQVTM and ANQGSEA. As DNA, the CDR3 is TGCAGCGTTGCCCCCCTGCCGGGACAGGGTTACAATGAGCAGTTCTTC. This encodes CSVAPLPGQGYNEQFF.

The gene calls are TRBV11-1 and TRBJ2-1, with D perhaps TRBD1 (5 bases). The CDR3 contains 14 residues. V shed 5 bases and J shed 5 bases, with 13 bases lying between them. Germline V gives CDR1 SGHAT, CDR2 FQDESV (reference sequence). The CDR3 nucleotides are TGTGCCAGCAGCAAGGGCAGGGTAAACAATGAGCAGTTCTTC. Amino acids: CASSKGRVNNEQFF.

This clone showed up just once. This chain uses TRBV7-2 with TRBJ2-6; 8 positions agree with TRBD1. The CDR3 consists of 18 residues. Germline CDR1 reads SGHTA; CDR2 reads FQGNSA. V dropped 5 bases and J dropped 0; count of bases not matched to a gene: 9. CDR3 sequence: CASSPRTGFLSGANVLTF. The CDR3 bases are TGTGCCAGCAGCCCTCGGACAGGGTTCCTCTCTGGGGCCAACGTCCTGACTTTC.

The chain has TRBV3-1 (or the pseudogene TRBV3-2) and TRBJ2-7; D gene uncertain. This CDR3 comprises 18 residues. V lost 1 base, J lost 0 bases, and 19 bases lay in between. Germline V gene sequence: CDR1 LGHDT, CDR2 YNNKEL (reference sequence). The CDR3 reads CASSQGPDPNHSSYEQYF. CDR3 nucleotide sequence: TGTGCCAGCAGCCAAGGCCCTGATCCGAATCATAGCTCCTACGAGCAGTACTTC.

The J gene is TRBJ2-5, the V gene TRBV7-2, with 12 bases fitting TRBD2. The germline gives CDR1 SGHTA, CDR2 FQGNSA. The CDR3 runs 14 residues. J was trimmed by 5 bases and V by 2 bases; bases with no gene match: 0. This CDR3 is CASSLLAGGETQYF. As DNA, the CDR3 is TGTGCCAGCAGCTTACTAGCGGGAGGGGAGACCCAGTACTTC.

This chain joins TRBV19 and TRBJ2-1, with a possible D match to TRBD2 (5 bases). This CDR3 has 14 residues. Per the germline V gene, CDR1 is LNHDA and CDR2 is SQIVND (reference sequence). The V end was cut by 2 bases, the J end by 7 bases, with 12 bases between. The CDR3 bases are TGTGCCAGTAGTATACTAGCCAAGGGTAATGAGCAGTTCTTC. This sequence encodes CASSILAKGNEQFF.